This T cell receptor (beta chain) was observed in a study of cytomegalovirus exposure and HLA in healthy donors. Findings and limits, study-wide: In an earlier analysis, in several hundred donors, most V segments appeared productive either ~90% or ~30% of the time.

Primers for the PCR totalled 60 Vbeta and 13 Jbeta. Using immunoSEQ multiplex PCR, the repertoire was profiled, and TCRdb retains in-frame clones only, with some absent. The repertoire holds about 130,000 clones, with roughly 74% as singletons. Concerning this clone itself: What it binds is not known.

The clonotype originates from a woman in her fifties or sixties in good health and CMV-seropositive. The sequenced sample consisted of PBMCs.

The CDR3 region is CASSLDRRDEQYF. The CDR3 DNA follows: TGTGCCAGCAGCTTAGACAGGCGTGACGAGCAGTACTTC. V gene TRBV7-9 combines with J gene TRBJ2-7; D might be TRBD1 (5 bases). V was pared by 1 base and J by 5 bases, with 9 bases between. The CDR3 totals 13 residues. Germline CDR1 is SEHNR and CDR2 is FQNEAQ (reference sequence).